Shown below are 7 T cell receptor beta chains from a single sample sequenced in a study of graft-versus-host responses after intestinal transplantation. Profiling relied on immunoSEQ multiplex PCR, and the TCRdb table lists in-frame clones only, not all of them. The sample shows over 70,000 clones, roughly four fifths of them seen only once. These receptors have no known antigen. The specimen was unstimulated CD8+ T cells sorted from spleen or lymph node cells, collected before intestinal transplant. The receptors come from a human donor who received an intestinal transplant.

The rearrangement links TRBV5-6 to TRBJ2-4, with D perhaps TRBD2 (6 bases). V shed 4 bases and J shed 7 bases, with 18 bases lying between them. The CDR3 extends over 15 amino acids. Per the germline V gene, CDR1 is SGHDT and CDR2 is YYEEEE. This CDR3 is CASSPRAGPRNIQYF. CDR3 bases: TGTGCCAGCAGCCCCCGGGCGGGGCCCCGGAACATTCAGTACTTC.

The rearrangement joins TRBV14 to TRBJ2-1; no clear D. With 4 bases removed from V and 7 bases from J, the gap between germline ends came to 11 bases. CDR3 length equals 13 residues. The germline CDR1 and CDR2 sequences are SGHDN and FVKESK. The CDR3, as DNA: TGTGCCAGCAGCCTAGGGCTTGGGAATGAGCAGTTCTTC. Protein: CASSLGLGNEQFF.

The chain recombines TRBV7-9 with TRBJ2-5; D assignment may be TRBD1 or TRBD2 (5 bases each). V lost 1 base, J lost 0 bases, and 6 bases lay in between. The CDR3 has 14 amino acids. In germline, CDR1 is SEHNR, CDR2 FQNEAQ (reference sequence). The CDR3 reads CASSLGGYQETQYF. The CDR3 nucleotides are TGTGCCAGCAGCTTAGGGGGGTACCAAGAGACCCAGTACTTC. Supplemented by reference TRBV7-9 and TRBJ2-5, the full variable domain reads DTGVSQNPRHKITKRGQNVTFRCDPISEHNRLYWYRQTLGQGPEFLTYFQNEAQLEKSRLLSDRFSAERPKGSFSTLEIQRTEQGDSAMYLCASSLGGYQETQYFGPGTRLLVL.

This chain connects TRBV5-1 to TRBJ1-1, with D perhaps matching TRBD1 (5 bases). CDR3 length: 13 amino acids. CDR1 is SGHRS, CDR2 YFSETQ, per germline. The germline V and J ends were trimmed by 0 bases and 4 bases, with 7 bases remaining between them. CDR3: CASSLGGATEAFF. The CDR3 DNA sequence: TGCGCCAGCAGCTTGGGTGGGGCCACTGAAGCTTTCTTT.

The rearrangement joins TRBV5-5 to TRBJ1-2, with TRBD1 matching 10 bases. After removal of 5 bases from V and 7 bases from J, the junction contained 8 bases not matched to a gene. CDR3 length equals 14 residues. Germline loops: CDR1 SGHKS, CDR2 YYEKEE (reference sequence). CDR3 amino acids: CASSGQGVLSGYTF. The CDR3 DNA reads as TGTGCCAGCAGTGGACAGGGGGTTTTAAGTGGCTACACCTTC.

The chain couples TRBV7-3 to TRBJ2-3; 9 bases agree with TRBD2. This CDR3 region has 16 residues. V gave up 3 bases and J gave up 4 bases; unmatched junction bases: 8. Germline V CDR1 and CDR2: SGHTA, FQGTGA. The CDR3 region has the DNA TGTGCCAGCAGCTTGAATGCGGGAGGGCCCTCAGATACGCAGTATTTT. It translates to CASSLNAGGPSDTQYF.

The chain links TRBV27 to TRBJ1-2, with 8 bases that match TRBD1. The trim removed 6 bases at V and 7 bases at J, leaving 7 bases unmatched. The germline gives CDR1 MNHEY, CDR2 SMNVEV (reference sequence). The CDR3 covers 13 residues. CDR3: CASRMTGESGYTF. In DNA, the CDR3 is TGTGCCAGCAGGATGACAGGGGAGAGTGGCTACACCTTC.